This T cell receptor beta chain was found in a study of blood T cells in healthy people across ages. Turning to the study itself: Every two T cells gave about one barcoded beta molecule via template switching. Study-level findings and limits: Significant beta diversity loss was already apparent by age roughly 38, declining roughly linearly. No conclusive comparison of naive versus antigen-experienced cells was possible with unsorted PBMCs.

A second PCR of about 6 to 11 cycles used a sample-barcoded 5' primer and a J-beta primer mix. MiXCR, run by TCRdb on the 5' RACE reads, gives a single entry per CDR3 protein. The repertoire consists of about a million distinct CDR3 sequences, with approximately 50% occurring once and the leading ten covering roughly 23%. About this clonotype: Antigen specificity is unknown.

V lost 3 bases and J 0 bases, leaving 16 bases between the germline ends. Germline CDR1 is KGHDR and CDR2 is SFDVKD. CDR3 size: 17 residues. Isolated PBMCs totaled at least 6.5 million in each sample. Sequenced material: blood. The clonotype comes from a woman aged 60-75 years in good health. The V gene is TRBV24-1, the J gene TRBJ2-5; D may be TRBD2 (5 bases). CDR3 protein: CATSDGLGGLYQETQYF. The CDR3 nucleotides are TGTGCCACCAGTGATGGTCTTGGAGGTCTGTACCAAGAGACCCAGTACTTC.